This TCR beta chain was recorded in a study of shared clonotypes between healthy human individuals. The overall study: Donors had three CD4 naive, three CD4 memory, two CD8 naive and one CD8 memory plate apiece.

Concerning this clone: Its antigen is unknown.

About 30,000 T cell genomes (about 0.2 ug DNA) went into each sorted-subset replicate. Assay: immunoSEQ multiplex PCR; the TCRdb copy retains only in-frame clones and omits some. The table includes some 2.4 million clones, over 85% detected once. The CDR3 sequence is 16 residues long. The germline V and J ends were trimmed by 1 base and 4 bases, with 15 bases remaining between them. The germline CDR1 and CDR2 sequences are LGHNA and YNFKEQ. General study results and limits: Naive subsets usually exceeded memory subsets in estimated richness.

The chain carries TRBV4-2 and TRBJ2-3; D tentatively fits TRBD1 or TRBD2 (6 bases each). The receptor was derived from a man in his late teens or twenties in good health. Some clones in this sample may be carry-over from other donors' samples. The specimen was naive CD4+ T cells from PBMCs. Described subset: CD45RA+ positively selected. This CDR3 reads CASSQGTGGGPDTQYF. Here the CDR3 DNA reads TGTGCCAGCAGCCAAGGGACCGGAGGGGGACCAGATACGCAGTATTTT.